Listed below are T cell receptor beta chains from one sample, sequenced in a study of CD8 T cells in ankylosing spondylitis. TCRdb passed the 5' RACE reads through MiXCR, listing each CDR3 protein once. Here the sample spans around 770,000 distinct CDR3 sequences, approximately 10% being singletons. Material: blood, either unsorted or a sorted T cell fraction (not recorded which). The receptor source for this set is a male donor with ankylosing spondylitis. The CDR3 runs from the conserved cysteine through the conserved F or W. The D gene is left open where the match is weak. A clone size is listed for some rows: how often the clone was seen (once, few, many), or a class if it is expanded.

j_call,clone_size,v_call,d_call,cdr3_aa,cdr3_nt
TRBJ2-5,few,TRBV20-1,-,CSARFPGGGKETQYF,TGCAGTGCTAGATTCCCCGGGGGCGGGAAAGAGACCCAGTACTTC
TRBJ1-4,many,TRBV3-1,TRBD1,CASSPRGTRNEKLFF,TGTGCCAGCAGCCCCAGGGGGACACGGAATGAAAAACTGTTTTTT
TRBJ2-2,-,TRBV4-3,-,CASSRLVGRTVGELFF,TGCGCCAGCAGCCGACTTGTGGGGCGCACAGTCGGGGAGCTGTTTTTT
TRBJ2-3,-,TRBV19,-,CASLGLRGDTQYF,TGTGCCAGTCTGGGCCTTAGAGGAGATACGCAGTATTTT
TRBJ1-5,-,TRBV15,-,CATRGGGRNQPQHF,TGTGCCACCAGAGGAGGAGGGAGAAATCAGCCCCAGCATTTT
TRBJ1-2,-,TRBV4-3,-,CASSQWKQGAYHYGYTF,TGCGCCAGCAGCCAGTGGAAACAAGGAGCTTATCACTATGGCTACACCTTC
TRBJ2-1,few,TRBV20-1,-,CSARDSAAGTYNEQFF,TGCAGTGCTAGAGATTCGGCGGCGGGCACCTACAATGAGCAGTTCTTC
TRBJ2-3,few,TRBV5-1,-,CASSFYNLGTDTQYF,TGCGCCAGCAGCTTCTATAACCTTGGCACAGATACGCAGTATTTT
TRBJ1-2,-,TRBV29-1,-,CSTEEDLGYTF,TGCAGCACCGAGGAGGACTTGGGCTACACCTTC
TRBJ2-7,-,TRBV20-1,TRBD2,CSAPASGRASGEQYF,TGCAGTGCTCCCGCTAGCGGGAGGGCCTCGGGCGAGCAGTACTTC
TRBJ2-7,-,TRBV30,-,CAWSVRGIEQYF,TGTGCCTGGAGTGTACGAGGAATCGAGCAGTACTTC
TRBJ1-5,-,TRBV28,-,CASSSDINQPQHF,TGTGCCAGCAGTTCGGATATCAATCAGCCCCAGCATTTT
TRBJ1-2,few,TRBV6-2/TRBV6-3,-,CASSYSKTGNYGYTF,TGTGCCAGCAGTTACTCGAAGACTGGGAACTATGGCTACACCTTC
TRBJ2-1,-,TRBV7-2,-,CASSLGPGSVRPNEQFF,TGTGCCAGCAGCTTAGGGCCGGGGTCAGTTCGCCCCAATGAGCAGTTCTTC
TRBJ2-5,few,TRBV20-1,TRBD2,CGTLAGTVETQYF,TGCGGGACTCTAGCGGGAACCGTTGAGACCCAGTACTTC
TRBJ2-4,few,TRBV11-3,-,CASSSSKGNIQYF,TGTGCCAGCAGCTCGTCAAAGGGGAACATTCAGTACTTC
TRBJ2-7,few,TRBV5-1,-,CASSPPRGGYEQYF,TGCGCCAGCAGCCCCCCACGGGGCGGGTACGAGCAGTACTTC
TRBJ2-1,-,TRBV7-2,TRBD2,CASSRSGRADEQFF,TGTGCCAGCAGTCGTAGCGGGAGGGCTGATGAGCAGTTCTTC
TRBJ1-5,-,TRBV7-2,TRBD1,CASSTGTAQGPQHF,TGTGCCAGCAGCACCGGGACAGCCCAAGGGCCCCAGCATTTT
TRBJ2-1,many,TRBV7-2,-,CASSLGGGLYNEQFF,TGTGCCAGCAGCTTAGGGGGGGGGCTCTACAATGAGCAGTTCTTC
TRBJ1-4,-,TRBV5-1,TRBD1,CASSLAGTEDEKLFF,TGCGCCAGCAGCTTGGCCGGGACAGAAGATGAAAAACTGTTTTTT
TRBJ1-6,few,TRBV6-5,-,CASSYDLPLHF,TGTGCCAGCAGTTACGATTTACCCCTCCACTTT
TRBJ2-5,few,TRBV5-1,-,CASSGSATQETQYF,TGCGCCAGCAGCGGAAGCGCGACACAAGAGACCCAGTACTTC
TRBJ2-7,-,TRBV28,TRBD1,CASSQQGFEQYF,TGTGCCAGCAGCCAACAGGGGTTCGAGCAGTACTTC
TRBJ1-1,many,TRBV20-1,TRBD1,CSARRDRGSTEAFF,TGCAGTGCTCGACGAGACAGGGGTAGCACTGAAGCTTTCTTT
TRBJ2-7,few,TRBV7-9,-,CASTLVRDSVGSYEQYF,TGTGCCAGCACGCTCGTGAGAGACTCAGTGGGATCCTACGAGCAGTACTTC
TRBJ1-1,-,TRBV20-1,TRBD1,CSASDRVFAEAFF,TGCAGTGCTAGTGACAGGGTGTTCGCTGAAGCTTTCTTT
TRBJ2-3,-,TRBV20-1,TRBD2,CSASPPSGGSTDTQYF,TGCAGTGCTAGCCCTCCTAGCGGGGGAAGCACAGATACGCAGTATTTT
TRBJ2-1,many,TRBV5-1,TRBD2,CASSFGLADYNEQFF,TGCGCCAGCAGCTTTGGACTAGCGGACTACAATGAGCAGTTCTTC
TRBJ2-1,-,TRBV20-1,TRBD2,CSASPSGSSDNEQFF,TGCAGTGCAAGTCCTAGCGGGAGTTCGGACAATGAGCAGTTCTTC
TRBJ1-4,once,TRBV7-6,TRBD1,CASSLAGGWEKLFF,TGTGCCAGCAGCTTGGCAGGGGGCTGGGAAAAACTGTTTTTT
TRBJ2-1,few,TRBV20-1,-,CSASVGFSYNEQFF,TGCAGTGCTAGTGTCGGTTTCTCCTACAATGAGCAGTTCTTC
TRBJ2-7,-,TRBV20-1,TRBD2,CSARSVKREGYEQYF,TGCAGTGCTAGATCCGTCAAGCGGGAGGGCTACGAGCAGTACTTC
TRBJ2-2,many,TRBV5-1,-,CASSLPSAYLGELFF,TGCGCCAGCAGCCTACCTAGCGCCTACCTCGGGGAGCTGTTTTTT
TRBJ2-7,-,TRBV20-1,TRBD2,CSARGGTRFEQYF,TGCAGTGCTAGAGGTGGGACTAGGTTCGAGCAGTACTTC
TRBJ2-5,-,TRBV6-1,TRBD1,CASSDQQRTGGKTQYF,TGTGCCAGCAGCGACCAACAACGGACAGGGGGAAAGACCCAGTACTTC
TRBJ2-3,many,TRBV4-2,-,CASSQSSLADTQYF,TGTGCCAGCAGCCAATCTAGCCTCGCGGATACGCAGTATTTT
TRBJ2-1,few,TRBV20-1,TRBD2,CSALSGGDYNEQFF,TGCAGTGCTTTGAGCGGGGGCGACTACAATGAGCAGTTCTTC
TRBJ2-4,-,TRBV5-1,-,CASSLGGGAQYF,TGCGCCAGCAGCTTGGGAGGGGGGGCTCAGTACTTC
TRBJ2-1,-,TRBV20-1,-,CSAGGQRRGYNEQFF,TGCAGTGCTGGAGGACAGCGGCGGGGGTACAATGAGCAGTTCTTC
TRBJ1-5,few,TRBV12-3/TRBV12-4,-,CASSFTWDQPQHF,TGTGCCAGCAGTTTTACTTGGGATCAGCCCCAGCATTTT
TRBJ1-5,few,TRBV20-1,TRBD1,CSARGQNNQPQHF,TGCAGTGCTAGGGGACAGAACAATCAGCCCCAGCATTTT
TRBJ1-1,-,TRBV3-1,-,CASSHSRDGNTEAFF,TGTGCCAGCAGCCACTCCCGGGACGGGAACACTGAAGCTTTCTTT
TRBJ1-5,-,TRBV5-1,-,CASSPGGVNNQPQHF,TGCGCCAGCAGCCCAGGAGGGGTGAACAATCAGCCCCAGCATTTT
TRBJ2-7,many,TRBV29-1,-,CSVDRGTDEQYF,TGCAGCGTTGACCGGGGGACCGACGAGCAGTACTTC
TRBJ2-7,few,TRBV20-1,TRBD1,CSAQSDRGSYEQYF,TGCAGTGCTCAGTCGGACAGGGGCTCCTACGAGCAGTACTTC
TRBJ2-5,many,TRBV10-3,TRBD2,CAISESTGGETQYF,TGTGCCATCAGTGAGTCGACGGGGGGGGAGACCCAGTACTTC
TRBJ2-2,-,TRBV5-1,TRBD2,CASSLVVSGATNTGELFF,TGCGCCAGCAGCTTGGTGGTTAGCGGGGCTACGAACACCGGGGAGCTGTTTTTT
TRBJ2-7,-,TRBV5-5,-,CASSVRPASEQYF,TGTGCCAGCAGCGTACGACCGGCTTCCGAGCAGTACTTC
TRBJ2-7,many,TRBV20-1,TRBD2,CSATREGRSYEQYF,TGCAGTGCCACTAGGGAGGGGCGGTCCTACGAGCAGTACTTC
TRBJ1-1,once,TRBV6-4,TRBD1,CASSAPGTGDHTEAFF,TGTGCCAGCAGTGCTCCCGGGACAGGGGACCACACTGAAGCTTTCTTT
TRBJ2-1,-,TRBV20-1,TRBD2,CSARILVGGSRDEQFF,TGCAGTGCTAGGATCCTAGTAGGCGGGAGTCGGGATGAGCAGTTCTTC